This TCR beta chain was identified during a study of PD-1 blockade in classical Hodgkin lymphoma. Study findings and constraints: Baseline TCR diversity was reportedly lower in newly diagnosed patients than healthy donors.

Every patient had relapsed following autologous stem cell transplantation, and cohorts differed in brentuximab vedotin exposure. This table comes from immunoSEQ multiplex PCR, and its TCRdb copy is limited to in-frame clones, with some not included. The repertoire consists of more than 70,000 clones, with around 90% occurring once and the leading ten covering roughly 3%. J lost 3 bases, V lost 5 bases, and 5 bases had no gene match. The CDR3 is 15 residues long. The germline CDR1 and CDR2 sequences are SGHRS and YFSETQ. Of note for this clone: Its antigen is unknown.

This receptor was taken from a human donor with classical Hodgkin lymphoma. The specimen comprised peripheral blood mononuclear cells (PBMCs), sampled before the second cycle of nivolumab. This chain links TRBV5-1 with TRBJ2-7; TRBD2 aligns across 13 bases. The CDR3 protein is CASRMTSGRYYEQYF. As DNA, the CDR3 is TGCGCCAGCAGGATGACTAGCGGGAGGTACTACGAGCAGTACTTC.